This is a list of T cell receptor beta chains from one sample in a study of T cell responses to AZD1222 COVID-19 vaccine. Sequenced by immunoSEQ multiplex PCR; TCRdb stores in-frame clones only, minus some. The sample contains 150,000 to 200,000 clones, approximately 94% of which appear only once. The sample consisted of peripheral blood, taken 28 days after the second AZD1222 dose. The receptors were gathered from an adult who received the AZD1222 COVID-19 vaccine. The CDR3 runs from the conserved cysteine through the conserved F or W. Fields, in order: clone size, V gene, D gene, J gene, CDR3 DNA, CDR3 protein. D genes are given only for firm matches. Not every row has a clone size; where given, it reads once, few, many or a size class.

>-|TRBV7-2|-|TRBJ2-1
TGTGCCAGCAGCCCCTCGGTCGGGAGACACGAGCAGTTCTTC
CASSPSVGRHEQFF
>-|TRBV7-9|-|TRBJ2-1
TGTGCCAGCAGCTTAATCCTGTCCAATGAGCAGTTCTTC
CASSLILSNEQFF
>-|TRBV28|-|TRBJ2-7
TGTGCCAGCAGTTTAGGTCCGGGCGACTACGAGCAGTACTTC
CASSLGPGDYEQYF
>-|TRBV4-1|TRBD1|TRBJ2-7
TGCGCCAGCAGCCAATTACAGGGGAGCTCCTACGAGCAGTACTTC
CASSQLQGSSYEQYF
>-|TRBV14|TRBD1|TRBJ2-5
TGTGCCAGCAGCTCTCGACAGGGGGCCGTGTTCCAGGAGACCCAGTACTTC
CASSSRQGAVFQETQYF
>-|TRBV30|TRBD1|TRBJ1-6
TGTGCCTGGAGTTGGACAGGGGGGAGTTCACCCCTCCACTTT
CAWSWTGGSSPLHF
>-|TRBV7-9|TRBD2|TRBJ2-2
TGTGCCAGCAGCCGGGGGGACGGGGAGCTGTTTTTT
CASSRGDGELFF
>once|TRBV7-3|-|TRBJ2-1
TGTGCCAGCAGCTTGGGTACTGAGCAGTTCTTC
CASSLGTEQFF
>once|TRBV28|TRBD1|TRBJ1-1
TGTGCCAGCAGTTTCCTTACAGGGGGGCGGAACACTGAAGCTTTCTTT
CASSFLTGGRNTEAFF
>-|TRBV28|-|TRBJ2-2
TGTGCCAGCCGGGGCCCAGACAGCCTATACACCGGGGAGCTGTTTTTT
CASRGPDSLYTGELFF
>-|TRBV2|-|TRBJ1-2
TGTGCCAGCATTGAGGTTCTGCCCGGTGGCTACACCTTC
CASIEVLPGGYTF
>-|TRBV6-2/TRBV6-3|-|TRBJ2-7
TGTGCCAGCAGTTACGGCCGGGACCTAAGGGACGAGCAGTACTTC
CASSYGRDLRDEQYF
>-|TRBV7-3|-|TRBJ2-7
TGTGCCAGCAGCTTAGGGGCGGGGTCTTACGAGCAGTACTTC
CASSLGAGSYEQYF
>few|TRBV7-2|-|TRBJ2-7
TGTGCCAGCAGCTGGACCACTAGCTCCTACGAGCAGTACTTC
CASSWTTSSYEQYF
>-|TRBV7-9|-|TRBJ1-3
TGTGCCAGCAGCTTAGTTGCTGGAAACACCATATATTTT
CASSLVAGNTIYF
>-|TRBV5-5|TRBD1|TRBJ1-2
TGTGCCAGCAGCTTTTGGGGACAGGCGAACCTTGGCTACACCTTC
CASSFWGQANLGYTF
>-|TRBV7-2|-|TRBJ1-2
TGTGCCAGCAGCTTAGCGAGGGATCCTAACTATGGCTACACCTTC
CASSLARDPNYGYTF
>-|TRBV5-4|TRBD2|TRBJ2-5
TGTGCCAGCAGCTTGTGGACTAGCGGGAGTGAGACCCAGTACTTC
CASSLWTSGSETQYF
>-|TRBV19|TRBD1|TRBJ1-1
TGTGCCAGTAGTATAGATACCAGGGGGCGGCGGAACACTGAAGCTTTCTTT
CASSIDTRGRRNTEAFF
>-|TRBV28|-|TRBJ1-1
TGTGCCAGCAGCCGAGGGGGGACGGGGCCTGAAGCTTTCTTT
CASSRGGTGPEAFF
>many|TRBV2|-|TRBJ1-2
TGTGCCAGCGGGGATGTGGACGGCCGGCCAACACTTAACTATGGCTACACCTTC
CASGDVDGRPTLNYGYTF
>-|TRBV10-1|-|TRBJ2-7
TGCGCCAGCAATAATGGCGGGATGGCGGAGGACGAGCAGTACTTC
CASNNGGMAEDEQYF
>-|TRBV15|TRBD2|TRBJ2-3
TGTGCCACCAGCAGAGATCGAGAACTAGCGGGGACAGATACGCAGTATTTT
CATSRDRELAGTDTQYF
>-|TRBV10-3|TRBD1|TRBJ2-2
TGTGCCATCAGAGGGGACAGAGAGAACACCGGGGAGCTGTTTTTT
CAIRGDRENTGELFF
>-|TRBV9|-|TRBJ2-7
TGTGCCAGCAGCGTGCGGGGTTGGGGCCCTACCTCCTACGAGCAGTACTTC
CASSVRGWGPTSYEQYF
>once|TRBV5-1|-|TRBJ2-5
TGCGCCAGCAGCCTAAACCAAGAGACCCAGTACTTC
CASSLNQETQYF
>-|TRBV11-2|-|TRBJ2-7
TGTGCCAGCAGCTTGCAGACTAGGGCCTACGAGCAGTACTTC
CASSLQTRAYEQYF
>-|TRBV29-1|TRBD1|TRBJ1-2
TGCAGCGTTGGACAGGGGAGCTATGGCTACACCTTC
CSVGQGSYGYTF
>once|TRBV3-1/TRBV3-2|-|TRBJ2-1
TGTGCCAGCAGCCAAAGAATCTGGTCTGGTTTACACAATGAGCAGTTCTTC
CASSQRIWSGLHNEQFF
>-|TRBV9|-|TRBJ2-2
TGTGCCAGCAGCGTAGTTTCAGTGACCGGGGAGCTGTTTTTT
CASSVVSVTGELFF
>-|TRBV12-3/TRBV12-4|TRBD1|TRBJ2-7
TGTGCCAGCAGTGGACAGGGGTCCTACGAGCAGTACTTC
CASSGQGSYEQYF
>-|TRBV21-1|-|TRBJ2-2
TGTGCCAGCAGCAAACGGGCGGTCAGGGTCTCTGGGGAGCTGTTTTTT
CASSKRAVRVSGELFF
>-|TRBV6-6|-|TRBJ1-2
TGTGCCAGCAGGCCAACTCGGGACGTCTATGGCTACACCTTC
CASRPTRDVYGYTF
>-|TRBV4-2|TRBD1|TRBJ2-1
TGTGCCAGCAGCCAAGATTTTTCCGGACAGGGGCCGTACAATGAGCAGTTCTTC
CASSQDFSGQGPYNEQFF
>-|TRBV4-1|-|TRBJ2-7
TGCGCCAGCAGCCAAGGGTCCTTCTCCTACGAGCAGTACTTC
CASSQGSFSYEQYF
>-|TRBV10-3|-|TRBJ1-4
TGTGCCATCATGAGGGGGGAAGGCGAAAAACTGTTTTTT
CAIMRGEGEKLFF
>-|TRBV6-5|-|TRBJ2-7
TGTGCCAGCAGTTACTCCCAGGGCAGGTACGAGCAGTACTTC
CASSYSQGRYEQYF
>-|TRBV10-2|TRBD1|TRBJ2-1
TGCGCCAGCAGTAGGACAGGGGAAGGGGATGAGCAGTTCTTC
CASSRTGEGDEQFF
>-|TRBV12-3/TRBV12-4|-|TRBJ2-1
TGTGCCAGCAGTTTTAGTGGGGAGCAGTTCTTC
CASSFSGEQFF
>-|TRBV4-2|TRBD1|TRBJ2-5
TGTGCCAGCAGCCAAGAGGGAACAGGGGGGCAAGAGACCCAGTACTTC
CASSQEGTGGQETQYF
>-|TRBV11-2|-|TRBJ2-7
TGTGCCAGCAGCCCCTGGACGGTCTTAAGCTCCTACGAGCAGTACTTC
CASSPWTVLSSYEQYF
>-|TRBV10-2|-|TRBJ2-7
TGCGCCAGCAGTGGAACAACAACCTACGAGCAGTACTTC
CASSGTTTYEQYF